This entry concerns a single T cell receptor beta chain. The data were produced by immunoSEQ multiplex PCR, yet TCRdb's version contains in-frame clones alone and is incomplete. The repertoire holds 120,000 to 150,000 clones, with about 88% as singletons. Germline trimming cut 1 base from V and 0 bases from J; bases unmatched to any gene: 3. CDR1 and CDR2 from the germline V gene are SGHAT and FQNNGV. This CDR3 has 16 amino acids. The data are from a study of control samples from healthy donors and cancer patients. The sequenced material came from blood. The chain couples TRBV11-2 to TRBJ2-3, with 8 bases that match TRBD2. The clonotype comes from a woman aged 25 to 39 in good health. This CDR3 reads CASSLGPSGSTDTQYF. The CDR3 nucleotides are TGTGCCAGCAGCTTAGGCCCTAGCGGGAGCACAGATACGCAGTATTTT.